One sample yielded the 15 T cell receptor beta chains listed below, sequenced in a study of cytomegalovirus exposure and HLA in healthy donors. Both 60 Vbeta primers and 13 Jbeta primers went into the PCR. Sequencing used immunoSEQ multiplex PCR; TCRdb keeps in-frame clones, though not all of them. The data contain about 160,000 clones, 75% to 90% of them singletons. Sequencing was carried out using PBMCs. These receptors were taken from a young woman in good health and CMV-seronegative.

This clone was detected only a few times. This rearrangement joins TRBV6-5 to TRBJ1-2; a possible D gene is TRBD1 (6 bases). CDR1 and CDR2 from the germline V gene are MNHEY and SVGAGI. This CDR3 is 14 amino acids long. Trimming removed 6 bases from V and 2 bases from J, with 13 bases in between. CDR3 in DNA: TGTGCCAGCAGGGAGACAGGTCGAAACTATGGCTACACCTTC. Translation: CASRETGRNYGYTF.

The rearrangement uses TRBV5-1 and TRBJ2-3, with 10 bases identical to TRBD1. Unmatched junction bases numbered 4, after V lost 2 bases and J lost 4 bases. The CDR3 consists of 15 residues. Germline loops: CDR1 SGHRS, CDR2 YFSETQ. CDR3 coding DNA: TGCGCCAGCAGCTTAGGGGACAGGGGAGCAGATACGCAGTATTTT. Amino acids: CASSLGDRGADTQYF.

This chain uses TRBV6-5 with TRBJ1-6; 7 bases agree with TRBD1. This CDR3 comprises 13 residues. The ends lost 7 bases at V and 9 bases at J; junction bases unmatched: 6. Germline CDR1 is MNHEY and CDR2 is SVGAGI. The CDR3 sequence is CASKGGAGSPLHF. The DNA of the CDR3 is TGTGCCAGCAAAGGGGGCGCGGGTTCACCCCTCCACTTT.

The CDR3 coding sequence is TGTGCCAGCAGGCGGCTAGCGGGGCTCACAGATACGCAGTATTTT. Encoded protein: CASRRLAGLTDTQYF. The chain uses TRBV2 and TRBJ2-3; 9 bases are shared with TRBD2. Germline values: CDR1 SNHLY, CDR2 FYNNEI. Trimming took 6 bases from V and 2 from J; bases not matched to a gene: 6. This CDR3 spans 15 amino acids.

This clone was detected a few times. The gene calls are TRBV9 and TRBJ2-3, with D tentatively TRBD1 (7 bases). Germline loops: CDR1 SGDLS, CDR2 YYNGEE. This CDR3 region has 16 residues. V was cut by 4 bases and J by 0 bases, with 15 bases left in between. The CDR3 here is CASSRGGGASTDTQYF. CDR3 coding DNA: TGTGCCAGCAGCCGAGGGGGCGGGGCCAGCACAGATACGCAGTATTTT.

The chain carries TRBV7-9 and TRBJ1-4; D is perhaps TRBD1 (5 bases). CDR1 is SEHNR, CDR2 FQNEAQ, per germline (reference sequence). Trimming removed 1 base at V and 3 bases at J, with 9 bases between. The CDR3 spans 15 residues. The CDR3 DNA sequence: TGTGCCAGCAGCTTAGGGACATACCCTAATGAAAAACTGTTTTTT. Translating it yields CASSLGTYPNEKLFF.

This chain links TRBV30 with TRBJ2-5; possibly TRBD1 for D (5 bases). Germline CDR1 GTSNPN, CDR2 SVGIG (reference sequence). Trimming took 2 bases from V and 1 from J, leaving 14 bases between them. The CDR3 is 15 residues long. CDR3 sequence reads: CAWSPGGASQETQYF. CDR3 in DNA: TGTGCCTGGAGTCCTGGTGGGGCATCCCAAGAGACCCAGTACTTC.

The chain recombines TRBV5-1 with TRBJ2-7, with TRBD1 as a possible D gene (6 bases). The germline V gene encodes CDR1 SGHRS and CDR2 YFSETQ. This CDR3 region has 15 residues. Trimming removed 4 bases at V and 2 bases at J, with 16 bases between. The DNA for the CDR3 is TGCGCCAGCAGCCACCGGGACACAGACGCCTACGAGCAGTACTTC. Residues: CASSHRDTDAYEQYF. The full variable domain, in which reference TRBV5-1 and TRBJ2-7 provide the parts outside the CDR3, is KAGVTQTPRYLIKTRGQQVTLSCSPISGHRSVSWYQQTPGQGLQFLFEYFSETQRNKGNFPGRFSGRQFSNSRSEMNVSTLELGDSALYLCASSHRDTDAYEQYFGPGTRLTVT.

This clone was counted a single time. This chain joins TRBV2 and TRBJ2-2, with D possibly being TRBD2 (6 bases). This CDR3 has 15 amino acids. Looked up from germline, CDR1 is SNHLY and CDR2 is FYNNEI. Trimming cost V 4 bases and J 6 bases, with 15 bases left between them. Here the CDR3 DNA reads TGTGCCAGCAGTGTAGCAGGAGGGGTCGCCGGGGAGCTGTTTTTT. It is translated as CASSVAGGVAGELFF. Together with reference TRBV2 and TRBJ2-2, the CDR3 gives the full variable domain: EPEVTQTPSHQVTQMGQEVILRCVPISNHLYFYWYRQILGQKVEFLVSFYNNEISEKSEIFDDQFSVERPDGSNFTLKIRSTKLEDSAMYFCASSVAGGVAGELFFGEGSRLTVL.

V is TRBV4-1 and J is TRBJ2-1, with 16 bases lining up with TRBD2. V trimming: 1 base; J trimming: 9 bases; junction bases outside the gene matches: 9. Germline CDR1 is MGHRA and CDR2 is YSYEKL. The CDR3 totals 18 residues. CDR3 residues: CASSQVPGLAGGPSEQFF. The CDR3 region has the DNA TGCGCCAGCAGCCAAGTACCGGGACTAGCGGGGGGGCCTAGTGAGCAGTTCTTC.

The rearrangement joins TRBV5-4 to TRBJ2-1; 12 bases are a match to TRBD1. The V gene end was trimmed by 4 bases and the J gene end by 3 bases; junction bases not matched to a gene: 5. Per germline, CDR1 SGHNT and CDR2 YYREEE (reference sequence). There are 16 residues in the CDR3. The CDR3 reads CASSLGTGGVYNEQFF. As DNA, the CDR3 is TGTGCCAGCAGCCTCGGGACAGGGGGCGTCTACAATGAGCAGTTCTTC.

This clone was seen just once. This chain uses TRBV15 with TRBJ1-1, with 8 bases identical to TRBD1. With 2 bases clipped from V and 5 bases from J, the junction kept 10 bases outside the gene matches. Germline CDR1 reads LNHNV; CDR2 reads YYDKDF (reference sequence). The CDR3 totals 16 residues. CDR3 protein: CATSRPLGQGFTEAFF. The CDR3 DNA reads as TGTGCCACCAGCAGACCCCTAGGACAGGGTTTTACTGAAGCTTTCTTT.

The V and J genes are TRBV28 and TRBJ1-1; no firm D call. The CDR3 runs to 13 residues. Germline CDR1 reads MDHEN; CDR2 reads SYDVKM. Trimming shortened V by 7 bases and J by 3 bases, and 12 bases separated the two germline ends. The CDR3 nucleotides read TGTGCCAGCACTACCCCGATAGACACTGAAGCTTTCTTT. This codes for CASTTPIDTEAFF.

CDR3 DNA sequence: TGTGCCAGCAGCCTGTACAGGGGGCAGGCTTTCTTT. Translation: CASSLYRGQAFF. The genes are TRBV5-6 and TRBJ1-1, with 9 bases matching TRBD1. V shed 4 bases and J 11 bases; nucleotides not matched to a gene: 6. Germline V lookup: CDR1 SGHDT, CDR2 YYEEEE. The length of the CDR3 is 12 residues.

J is TRBJ1-4 and V is TRBV28; D is undetermined. This CDR3 comprises 16 residues. Germline CDR1 reads MDHEN; CDR2 reads SYDVKM. V dropped 4 bases and J dropped 8 bases, with 20 bases sitting between them. DNA for the CDR3: TGTGCCAGCAGTTCCGGAGGAGCGTCCCGCGGGGAAAAACTGTTTTTT. Translated, it gives CASSSGGASRGEKLFF.